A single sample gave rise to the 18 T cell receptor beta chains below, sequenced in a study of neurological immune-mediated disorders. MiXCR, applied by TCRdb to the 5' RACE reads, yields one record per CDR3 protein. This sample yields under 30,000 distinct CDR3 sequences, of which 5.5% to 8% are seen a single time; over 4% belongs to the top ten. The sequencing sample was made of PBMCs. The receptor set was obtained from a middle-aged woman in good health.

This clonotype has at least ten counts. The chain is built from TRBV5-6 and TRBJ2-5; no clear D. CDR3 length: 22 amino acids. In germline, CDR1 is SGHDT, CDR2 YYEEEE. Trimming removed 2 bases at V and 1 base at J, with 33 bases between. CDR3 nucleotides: TGTGCCAGCAGCTTAGCCCCTCTGCTGGGTTTCCTTTCGCTTAAGGCCCAAGAGACCCAGTACTTC. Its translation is CASSLAPLLGFLSLKAQETQYF.

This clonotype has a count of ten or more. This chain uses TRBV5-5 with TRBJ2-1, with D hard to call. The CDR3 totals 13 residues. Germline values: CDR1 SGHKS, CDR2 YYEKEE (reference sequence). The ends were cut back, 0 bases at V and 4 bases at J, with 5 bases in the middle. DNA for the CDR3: TGTGCCAGCAGCTTGGGTCCTTACAATGAGCAGTTCTTC. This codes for CASSLGPYNEQFF. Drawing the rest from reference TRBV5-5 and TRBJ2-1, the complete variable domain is DAGVTQSPTHLIKTRGQQVTLRCSPISGHKSVSWYQQVLGQGPQFIFQYYEKEERGRGNFPDRFSARQFPNYSSELNVNALLLGDSALYLCASSLGPYNEQFFGPGTRLTVL.

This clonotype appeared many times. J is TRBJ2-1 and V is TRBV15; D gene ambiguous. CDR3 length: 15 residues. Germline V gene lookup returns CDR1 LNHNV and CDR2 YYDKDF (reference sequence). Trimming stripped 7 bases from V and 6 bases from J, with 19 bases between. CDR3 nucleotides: TGTGCCACCACCGCGTTAAAAGTTGGTTCCAATGAGCAGTTCTTC. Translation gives CATTALKVGSNEQFF.

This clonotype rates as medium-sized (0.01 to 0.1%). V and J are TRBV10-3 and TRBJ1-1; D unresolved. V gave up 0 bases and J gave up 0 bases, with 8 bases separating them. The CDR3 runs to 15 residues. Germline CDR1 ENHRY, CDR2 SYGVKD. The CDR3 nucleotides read TGTGCCATCAGTGAGTCCCTAGCCATGAACACTGAAGCTTTCTTT. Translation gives CAISESLAMNTEAFF.

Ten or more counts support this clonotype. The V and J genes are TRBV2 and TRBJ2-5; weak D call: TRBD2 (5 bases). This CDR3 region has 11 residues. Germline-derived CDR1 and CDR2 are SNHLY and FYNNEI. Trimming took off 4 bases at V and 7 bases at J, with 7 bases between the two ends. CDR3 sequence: CASSGSGTQYF. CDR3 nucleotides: TGTGCCAGCAGTGGAAGCGGGACCCAGTACTTC.

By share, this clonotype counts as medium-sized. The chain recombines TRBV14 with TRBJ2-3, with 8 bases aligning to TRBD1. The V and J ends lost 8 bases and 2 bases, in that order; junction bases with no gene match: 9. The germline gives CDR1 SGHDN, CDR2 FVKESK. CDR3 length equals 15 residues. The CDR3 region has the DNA TGTGCCAGCGGACCGGACAGGGAATACACAGATACGCAGTATTTT. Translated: CASGPDREYTDTQYF.

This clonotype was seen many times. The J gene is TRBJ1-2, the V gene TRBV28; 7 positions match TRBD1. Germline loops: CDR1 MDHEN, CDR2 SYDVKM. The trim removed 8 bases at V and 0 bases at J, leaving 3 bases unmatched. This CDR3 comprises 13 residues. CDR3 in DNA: TGTGCCAGCGAGACAGGGACTAACTATGGCTACACCTTC. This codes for CASETGTNYGYTF.

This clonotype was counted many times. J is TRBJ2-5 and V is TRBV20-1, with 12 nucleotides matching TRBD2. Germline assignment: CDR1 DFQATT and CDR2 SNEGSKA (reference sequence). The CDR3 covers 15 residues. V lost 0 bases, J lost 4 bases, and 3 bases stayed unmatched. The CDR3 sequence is CSARELAGGRETQYF. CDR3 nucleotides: TGCAGTGCTAGAGAACTAGCGGGAGGACGAGAGACCCAGTACTTC.

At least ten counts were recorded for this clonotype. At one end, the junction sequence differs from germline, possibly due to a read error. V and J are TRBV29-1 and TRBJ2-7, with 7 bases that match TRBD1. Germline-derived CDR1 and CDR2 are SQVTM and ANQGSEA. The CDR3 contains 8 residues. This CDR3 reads CSVEQGDF. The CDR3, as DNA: TGCAGCGTGGAGCAGGGGGACTTC.

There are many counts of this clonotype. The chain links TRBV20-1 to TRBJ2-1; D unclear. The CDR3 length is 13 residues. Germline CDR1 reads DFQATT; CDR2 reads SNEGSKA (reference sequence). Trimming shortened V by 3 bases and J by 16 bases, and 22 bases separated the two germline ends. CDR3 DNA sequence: TGCAGTGCTAGTCCCCTGAAGAAGGGAATTATATTCTTC. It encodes CSASPLKKGIIFF.

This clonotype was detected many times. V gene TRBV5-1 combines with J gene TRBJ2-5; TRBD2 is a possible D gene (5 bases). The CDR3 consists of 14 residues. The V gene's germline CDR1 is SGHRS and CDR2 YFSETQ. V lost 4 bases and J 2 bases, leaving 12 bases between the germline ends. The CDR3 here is CASSDGLTQETQYF. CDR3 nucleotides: TGCGCCAGCAGCGACGGACTGACGCAAGAGACCCAGTACTTC.

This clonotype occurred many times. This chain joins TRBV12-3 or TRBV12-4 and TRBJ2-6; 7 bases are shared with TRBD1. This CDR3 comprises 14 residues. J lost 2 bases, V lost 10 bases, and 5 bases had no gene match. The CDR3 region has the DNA TGTGCCACCAAAAGGGGGCCTGGGGCCAACGTCCTGACTTTC. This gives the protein CATKRGPGANVLTF.

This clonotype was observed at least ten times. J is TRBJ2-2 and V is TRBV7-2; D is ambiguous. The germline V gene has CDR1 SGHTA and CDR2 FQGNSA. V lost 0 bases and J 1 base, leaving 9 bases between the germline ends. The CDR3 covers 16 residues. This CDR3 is CASSLAPVGNTGELFF. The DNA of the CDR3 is TGTGCCAGCAGCTTAGCGCCGGTAGGGAACACCGGGGAGCTGTTTTTT.

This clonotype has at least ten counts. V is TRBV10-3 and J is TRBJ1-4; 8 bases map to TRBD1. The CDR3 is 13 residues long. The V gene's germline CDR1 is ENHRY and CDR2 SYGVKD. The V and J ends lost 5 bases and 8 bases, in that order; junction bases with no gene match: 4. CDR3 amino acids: CAISPGQDEKLFF. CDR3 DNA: TGTGCCATCAGTCCGGGACAGGACGAAAAACTGTTTTTT.

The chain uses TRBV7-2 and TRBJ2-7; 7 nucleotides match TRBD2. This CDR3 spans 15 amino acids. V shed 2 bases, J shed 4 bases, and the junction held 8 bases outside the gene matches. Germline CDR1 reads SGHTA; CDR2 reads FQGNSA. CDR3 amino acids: CASSLLGGDRYEQYF. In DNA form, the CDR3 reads TGTGCCAGCAGCTTATTGGGGGGGGATCGGTACGAGCAGTACTTC.

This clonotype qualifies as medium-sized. CDR3 region: CASSAIAGNGEQYF. In nucleotides, the CDR3 is TGTGCCAGCAGCGCGATAGCGGGGAATGGCGAGCAGTACTTC. This chain joins TRBV7-7 and TRBJ2-7; 8 bases fit TRBD2. V lost 5 bases, J lost 6 bases, and 9 bases stayed unmatched. This CDR3 region has 14 residues. Germline CDR1 reads SSHAT; CDR2 reads FNYEAQ (reference sequence).

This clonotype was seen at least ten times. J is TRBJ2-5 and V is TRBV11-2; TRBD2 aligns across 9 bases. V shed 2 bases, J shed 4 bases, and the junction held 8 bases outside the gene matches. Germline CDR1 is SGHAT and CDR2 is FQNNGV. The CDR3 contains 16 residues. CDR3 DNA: TGTGCCAGCAGCTTAATCGGCGGGAGGGGGCTAGAGACCCAGTACTTC. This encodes CASSLIGGRGLETQYF.

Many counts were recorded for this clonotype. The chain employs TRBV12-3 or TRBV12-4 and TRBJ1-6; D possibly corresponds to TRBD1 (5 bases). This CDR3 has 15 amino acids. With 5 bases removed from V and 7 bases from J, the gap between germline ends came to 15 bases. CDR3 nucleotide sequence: TGTGCCAGCAGTCTTTCTAGGGGTATGAATTCACCCCTCCACTTT. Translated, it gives CASSLSRGMNSPLHF.